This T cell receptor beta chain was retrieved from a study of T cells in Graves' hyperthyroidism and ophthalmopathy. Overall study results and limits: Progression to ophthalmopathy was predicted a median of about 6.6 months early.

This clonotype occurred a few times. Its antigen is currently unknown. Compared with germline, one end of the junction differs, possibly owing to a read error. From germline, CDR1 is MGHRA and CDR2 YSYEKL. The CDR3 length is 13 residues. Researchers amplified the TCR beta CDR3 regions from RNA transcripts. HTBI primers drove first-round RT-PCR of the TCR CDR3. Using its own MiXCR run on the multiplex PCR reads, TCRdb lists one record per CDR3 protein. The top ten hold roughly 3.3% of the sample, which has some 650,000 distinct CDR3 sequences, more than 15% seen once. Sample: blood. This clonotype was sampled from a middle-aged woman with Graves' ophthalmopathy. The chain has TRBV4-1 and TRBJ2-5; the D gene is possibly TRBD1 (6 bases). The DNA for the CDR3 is TGCGCCAGCAGCCGAGCAGGGGTCGAGACCCAGTGCTTC. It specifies CASSRAGVETQCF.